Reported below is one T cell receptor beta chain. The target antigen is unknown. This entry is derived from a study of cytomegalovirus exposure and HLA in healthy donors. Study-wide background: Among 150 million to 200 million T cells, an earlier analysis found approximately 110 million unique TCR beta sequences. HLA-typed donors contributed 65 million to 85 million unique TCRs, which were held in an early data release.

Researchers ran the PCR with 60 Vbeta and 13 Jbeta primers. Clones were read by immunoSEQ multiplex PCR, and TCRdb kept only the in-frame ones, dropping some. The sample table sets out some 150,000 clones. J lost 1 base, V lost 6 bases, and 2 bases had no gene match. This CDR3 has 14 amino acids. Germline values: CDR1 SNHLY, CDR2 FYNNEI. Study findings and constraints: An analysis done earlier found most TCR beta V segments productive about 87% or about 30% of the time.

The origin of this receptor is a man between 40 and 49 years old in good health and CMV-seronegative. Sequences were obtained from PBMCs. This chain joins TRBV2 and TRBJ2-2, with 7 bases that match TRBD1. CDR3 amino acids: CASSGQENTGELFF. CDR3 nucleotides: TGTGCCAGCAGCGGACAGGAGAACACCGGGGAGCTGTTTTTT. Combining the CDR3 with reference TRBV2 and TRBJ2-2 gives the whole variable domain EPEVTQTPSHQVTQMGQEVILRCVPISNHLYFYWYRQILGQKVEFLVSFYNNEISEKSEIFDDQFSVERPDGSNFTLKIRSTKLEDSAMYFCASSGQENTGELFFGEGSRLTVL.